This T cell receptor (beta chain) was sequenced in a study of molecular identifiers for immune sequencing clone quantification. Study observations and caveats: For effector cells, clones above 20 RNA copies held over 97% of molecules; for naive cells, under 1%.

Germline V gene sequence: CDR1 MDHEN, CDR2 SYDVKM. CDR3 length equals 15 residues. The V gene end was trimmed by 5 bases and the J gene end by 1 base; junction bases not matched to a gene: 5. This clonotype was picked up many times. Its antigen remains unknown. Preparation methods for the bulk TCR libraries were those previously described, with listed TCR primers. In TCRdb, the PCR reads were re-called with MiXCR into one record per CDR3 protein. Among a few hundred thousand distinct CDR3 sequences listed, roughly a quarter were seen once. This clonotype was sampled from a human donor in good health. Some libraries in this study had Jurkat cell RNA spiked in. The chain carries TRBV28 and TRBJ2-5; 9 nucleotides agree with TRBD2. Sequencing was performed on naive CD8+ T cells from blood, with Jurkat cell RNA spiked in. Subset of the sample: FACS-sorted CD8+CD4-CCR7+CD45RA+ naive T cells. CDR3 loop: CASSPQTSGQETQYF. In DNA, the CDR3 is TGTGCCAGCAGTCCGCAGACTAGCGGCCAAGAGACCCAGTACTTC.